These 22 T cell receptor beta chains share one sample of origin, sequenced in a study of cytomegalovirus exposure and HLA in healthy donors. Measured with immunoSEQ multiplex PCR; TCRdb has only the in-frame clones, and not every one. Among around 73,000 clones listed, 70% to 90% were seen once. Sequencing used PBMCs. The source is a woman aged 18-29 years in good health and CMV-seropositive.

The rearrangement uses TRBV5-4 and TRBJ2-5; TRBD1 matches 7 bases. This CDR3 region has 13 residues. Germline assignment: CDR1 SGHNT and CDR2 YYREEE (reference sequence). The ends lost 6 bases at V and 2 bases at J; junction bases unmatched: 4. The CDR3 region is CASTPGQQETQYF. The CDR3 DNA reads as TGTGCCAGCACGCCGGGACAGCAAGAGACCCAGTACTTC. Filled out from reference TRBV5-4 and TRBJ2-5, the complete variable domain reads ETGVTQSPTHLIKTRGQQVTLRCSSQSGHNTVSWYQQALGQGPQFIFQYYREEENGRGNFPPRFSGLQFPNYSSELNVNALELDDSALYLCASTPGQQETQYFGPGTRLLVL.

The chain links TRBV14 to TRBJ2-5; TRBD1 is a possible D gene (6 bases). The CDR3 covers 15 residues. Germline V CDR1 and CDR2: SGHDN, FVKESK. Trimming removed 1 base from V and 2 bases from J, with 11 bases in between. The CDR3 here is CASSQVPGQQETQYF. The CDR3 DNA sequence: TGTGCCAGCAGCCAAGTACCCGGACAGCAAGAGACCCAGTACTTC. The variable domain in full, with the rest retrieved from reference TRBV14 and TRBJ2-5, is EAGVTQFPSHSVIEKGQTVTLRCDPISGHDNLYWYRRVMGKEIKFLLHFVKESKQDESGMPNNRFLAERTGGTYSTLKVQPAELEDSGVYFCASSQVPGQQETQYFGPGTRLLVL.

The V gene is TRBV5-8, the J gene TRBJ2-7, with TRBD1 identical over 9 bases. V was clipped by 0 bases and J by 6 bases; unmatched bases: 4. CDR1 and CDR2 from the germline V gene are SGHTS and YDEGEE. This CDR3 is 14 amino acids long. The CDR3 DNA sequence: TGTGCCAGCAGCTTGGTTTGGACAGGGGTCGAGCAGTACTTC. It codes for CASSLVWTGVEQYF.

The V gene is TRBV5-6, the J gene TRBJ2-7; tentatively, D is TRBD1 (5 bases). The CDR3 is 14 amino acids. Deletions cut 0 bases from V and 5 bases from J, with 12 bases between. CDR1 is SGHDT, CDR2 YYEEEE, per germline. Here the CDR3 DNA reads TGTGCCAGCAGCTTGGGGGCAGGGATTGACGAGCAGTACTTC. It translates to CASSLGAGIDEQYF.

This clone came up a few times. The chain recombines TRBV4-3 with TRBJ2-6, with 7 positions matching TRBD1. The V gene's germline CDR1 is LGHNA and CDR2 YSLEER. This CDR3 comprises 16 residues. V shed 3 bases, J shed 2 bases, and the junction held 4 bases outside the gene matches. CDR3 in amino acids: CASSQTTGTGANVLTF. The CDR3 nucleotides are TGCGCCAGCAGCCAGACGACAGGGACTGGGGCCAACGTCCTGACTTTC.

The rearrangement uses TRBV13 and TRBJ2-1, with TRBD2 matching over 7 bases. V lost 6 bases to trimming and J lost 9 bases; unmatched junction nucleotides: 11. Germline V gene lookup returns CDR1 PRHDT and CDR2 FYEKMQ (reference sequence). The CDR3 runs to 14 residues. CDR3 residues: CASRKGGSSIEQFF. The CDR3 nucleotides read TGTGCCAGCAGAAAGGGAGGGAGTTCCATTGAGCAGTTCTTC. Full variable domain (remainder filled in from reference TRBV13 and TRBJ2-1): AAGVIQSPRHLIKEKRETATLKCYPIPRHDTVYWYQQGPGQDPQFLISFYEKMQSDKGSIPDRFSAQQFSDYHSELNMSSLELGDSALYFCASRKGGSSIEQFFGPGTRLTVL.

V usage is TRBV19 and J usage is TRBJ2-1; TRBD2 matches 16 bases. V lost 5 bases to trimming and J lost 7 bases; unmatched junction nucleotides: 5. CDR1 LNHDA and CDR2 SQIVND come from the germline V gene (reference sequence). This CDR3 has 16 residues. CDR3 sequence (DNA): TGTGCCAGTAGTGGGACTAGCGGGAGGGCCTTTAATGAGCAGTTCTTC. This codes for CASSGTSGRAFNEQFF.

The rearrangement uses TRBV28 and TRBJ1-4; D remains ambiguous. This CDR3 is built from 18 residues. Trimming pared 6 bases from V and 0 bases from J, leaving 20 bases between. Per germline, CDR1 MDHEN and CDR2 SYDVKM. CDR3 nucleotide sequence: TGTGCCAGCAGCTCCGCTGCCGCAGGCCACGCAACTAATGAAAAACTGTTTTTT. It encodes CASSSAAAGHATNEKLFF. Complete variable domain (other parts from reference TRBV28 and TRBJ1-4): DVKVTQSSRYLVKRTGEKVFLECVQDMDHENMFWYRQDPGLGLRLIYFSYDVKMKEKGDIPEGYSVSREKKERFSLILESASTNQTSMYLCASSSAAAGHATNEKLFFGSGTQLSVL.

CDR3 DNA sequence: TGTGCCAGCAGCCGCGCGGGGAACACTGAAGCTTTCTTT. It specifies CASSRAGNTEAFF. The V gene is TRBV5-5, the J gene TRBJ1-1, with D uncertain. CDR1 and CDR2 (germline): SGHKS, YYEKEE (reference sequence). The CDR3 contains 13 residues. V lost 4 bases and J lost 1, with 8 bases in between.

The chain uses TRBV5-5 and TRBJ2-3, with 9 bases matching TRBD2. V was pared by 4 bases and J by 1 base, with 13 bases of the junction left unmatched. The germline gives CDR1 SGHKS, CDR2 YYEKEE (reference sequence). This CDR3 is 18 amino acids long. The CDR3 sequence: CASSQPKTSGQRTDTQYF. The CDR3 DNA is TGTGCCAGCAGCCAGCCCAAGACTAGCGGCCAACGCACAGATACGCAGTATTTT.

The chain carries TRBV28 and TRBJ2-1, with 7 bases aligning to TRBD2. CDR3 length equals 15 residues. The trim removed 4 bases at V and 0 bases at J, leaving 3 bases unmatched. Per germline, CDR1 MDHEN and CDR2 SYDVKM. For the CDR3, the DNA is TGTGCCAGCAGTTATAGCGGGCGCTCCTACAATGAGCAGTTCTTC. It is translated as CASSYSGRSYNEQFF.

V and J are TRBV6-6 and TRBJ2-1; 7 nucleotides align to TRBD2. The CDR3 totals 12 residues. The V segment lost 2 bases and the J segment 10 bases; nucleotides outside the gene matches: 2. Germline CDR1 is MNHNY and CDR2 is SVGAGI (reference sequence). The CDR3 DNA sequence: TGTGCCAGCAGTTACCGGGGACTAGAGCAGTTCTTC. This translates into CASSYRGLEQFF.

The CDR3 coding sequence is TGTGCCAGCAGCTCCTCACGACAGGCAAGCTATGGCTACACCTTC. Its protein is CASSSSRQASYGYTF. V gene TRBV7-9 combines with J gene TRBJ1-2; D is possibly TRBD1 (6 bases). V was pared by 4 bases and J by 4 bases, with 16 bases between. Germline CDR1 SEHNR, CDR2 FQNEAQ (reference sequence). The CDR3 is 15 residues long.

This sequence joins TRBV29-1 and TRBJ2-7; the D gene is possibly TRBD1 (6 bases). Germline V lookup: CDR1 SQVTM, CDR2 ANQGSEA. CDR3 length: 15 amino acids. V shed 4 bases and J shed 2 bases, with 18 bases lying between them. The CDR3, as DNA: TGCAGCGTTGCTCCAGGGTTAGGGGGAACCTACGAGCAGTACTTC. Translating gives CSVAPGLGGTYEQYF.

This chain uses TRBV5-4 with TRBJ2-1; TRBD2 aligns across 15 bases. After removal of 4 bases from V and 11 bases from J, the junction contained 1 base not matched to a gene. The germline CDR1 and CDR2 sequences are SGHNT and YYREEE (reference sequence). The CDR3 covers 13 residues. The CDR3 protein is CASSGTSGRKQFF. The CDR3 DNA reads TGTGCCAGCAGCGGGACTAGCGGGAGGAAGCAGTTCTTC.

V is TRBV6-1 and J is TRBJ1-5, with D maybe TRBD1 (5 bases). Trimming stripped 2 bases from V and 0 bases from J, with 8 bases between. The CDR3 is 15 amino acids. Germline values: CDR1 MNHNS, CDR2 SASEGT. CDR3 residues: CASSEWGHSNQPQHF. The CDR3 nucleotides read TGTGCCAGCAGTGAATGGGGCCATAGCAATCAGCCCCAGCATTTT.

The chain recombines TRBV4-3 with TRBJ1-6, with 8 bases lining up with TRBD1. The CDR3 spans 17 residues. V shed 5 bases and J 0 bases; nucleotides not matched to a gene: 6. The germline gives CDR1 LGHNA, CDR2 YSLEER. CDR3 nucleotides: TGCGCCAGCAGCGGGGACAGGTCGAGCTCCTATAATTCACCCCTCCACTTT. Its translation is CASSGDRSSSYNSPLHF.

The chain recombines TRBV13 with TRBJ2-1; 7 positions match TRBD1. Germline V gives CDR1 PRHDT, CDR2 FYEKMQ (reference sequence). After removal of 5 bases from V and 13 bases from J, the junction contained 14 bases not matched to a gene. The CDR3 contains 14 residues. For the CDR3, the DNA is TGTGCCAGCAGCCCGCCCTCCGGGACAGTCTTCCAGTTCTTC. This translates into CASSPPSGTVFQFF. Complete variable domain (other parts from reference TRBV13 and TRBJ2-1): AAGVIQSPRHLIKEKRETATLKCYPIPRHDTVYWYQQGPGQDPQFLISFYEKMQSDKGSIPDRFSAQQFSDYHSELNMSSLELGDSALYFCASSPPSGTVFQFFGPGTRLTVL.

This chain connects TRBV4-2 to TRBJ1-5; 7 nucleotides align to TRBD1. V was pared by 1 base and J by 6 bases, with 12 bases of the junction left unmatched. From germline, CDR1 is LGHNA and CDR2 YNFKEQ. This CDR3 is 17 amino acids long. In DNA, the CDR3 is TGTGCCAGCAGCCAAGGGGTTAGGGGGCGCTTGAGTCAGCCCCAGCATTTT. Protein: CASSQGVRGRLSQPQHF.

The rearrangement joins TRBV5-1 to TRBJ2-1, with 8 bases that match TRBD1. Trimming cost V 3 bases and J 4 bases; bases outside gene matches: 6. The CDR3 has 15 amino acids. The germline gives CDR1 SGHRS, CDR2 YFSETQ. The CDR3 nucleotides read TGCGCCAGCAGCTGGCGGACAGGGACGTACAATGAGCAGTTCTTC. Amino acid sequence: CASSWRTGTYNEQFF.

J is TRBJ1-4 and V is TRBV19; TRBD1 aligns across 8 bases. Germline CDR1 LNHDA, CDR2 SQIVND (reference sequence). Trimming at V came to 5 bases and at J to 5 bases, leaving 7 bases not matched to a gene. This CDR3 is 15 amino acids long. CDR3 region: CASSVWTGKNEKLFF. Written as DNA, the CDR3 is TGTGCCAGTAGTGTGTGGACAGGGAAAAATGAAAAACTGTTTTTT.

This sequence joins TRBV6-1 and TRBJ2-3, with unresolved D. V was cut by 1 base and J by 2 bases, with 10 bases left in between. This CDR3 has 15 residues. Per germline, CDR1 MNHNS and CDR2 SASEGT. CDR3: CASSEGAAYTDTQYF. Here the CDR3 DNA reads TGTGCCAGCAGTGAAGGGGCAGCCTACACAGATACGCAGTATTTT.